The 30 T cell receptor beta chains given below trace back to one sample, sequenced in a study of shared clonotypes between healthy human individuals. Clones were sequenced by immunoSEQ multiplex PCR, and TCRdb holds only the in-frame ones, with some missing. The sample shows over 2 million clones, around 93% of them seen only once. The specimen sequenced was naive CD4+ T cells from PBMCs. Noted subset: CD45RA+ positively selected. Receptor source: a young man in good health. Some clones in this sample may be carry-over from other donors' samples.

On this clone: Other DNA variants within this sample encode the same CDR3. V gene TRBV18 combines with J gene TRBJ2-7; possibly TRBD2 for D (5 bases). The germline CDR1 and CDR2 sequences are KGHSH and LQKENI. The V and J ends lost 3 bases and 4 bases respectively, with 10 bases between them. There are 13 residues in the CDR3. Here the CDR3 reads CASSPGTGYEQYF. The CDR3 DNA follows: TGTGCCAGCTCACCGGGTACGGGGTACGAGCAGTACTTC.

CDR3 bases: TGTGCCAGCAGCGGAGGAATCTCGACAGATACGCAGTATTTT. Residues: CASSGGISTDTQYF. The rearrangement joins TRBV9 to TRBJ2-3; no definite D call. CDR1 and CDR2 (germline): SGDLS, YYNGEE. V shed 3 bases and J shed 3 bases, with 11 bases lying between them. The CDR3 runs to 14 residues.

The chain links TRBV18 to TRBJ2-5, with D uncertain. Germline lookup yields CDR1 KGHSH and CDR2 LQKENI. With 6 bases removed from V and 2 bases from J, the gap between germline ends came to 16 bases. The CDR3 is made up of 15 amino acids. The CDR3 coding sequence is TGTGCCAGCTCCTCCCTGGTGCCCCCACAAGAGACCCAGTACTTC. Translation gives CASSSLVPPQETQYF.

The CDR3 DNA reads TGCGCCAGCAGCTCCGGACAGGGTAACTCCTACAATGAGCAGTTCTTC. Its translation: CASSSGQGNSYNEQFF. This sequence joins TRBV5-1 and TRBJ2-1, with 8 positions matching TRBD1. The CDR3 length is 16 residues. CDR1 is SGHRS, CDR2 YFSETQ, per germline. The trim removed 3 bases at V and 0 bases at J, leaving 5 bases unmatched.

This chain joins TRBV7-9 and TRBJ2-2, with TRBD2 matching over 7 bases. This CDR3 is built from 16 residues. With V trimmed by 5 bases and J by 1 base, 7 bases remained unmatched. The V gene's germline CDR1 is SEHNR and CDR2 FQNEAQ (reference sequence). The CDR3 spells CASSRLAVLNTGELFF. The CDR3 coding sequence is TGTGCCAGCAGCCGTCTAGCGGTCCTGAACACCGGGGAGCTGTTTTTT.

In its sample, this clone was seen once. This sample also contains other DNA sequences that code for the same CDR3. The chain carries TRBV7-9 and TRBJ1-6, with D perhaps matching TRBD1 (5 bases). The germline gives CDR1 SEHNR, CDR2 FQNEAQ (reference sequence). V shed 5 bases and J shed 0 bases, with 8 bases lying between them. The CDR3 contains 15 residues. The CDR3 DNA reads TGTGCCAGCAGCCTGGGGGGCTCCTATAATTCACCCCTCCACTTT. It codes for CASSLGGSYNSPLHF.

V and J are TRBV19 and TRBJ1-5; no clear D. Trimming took off 0 bases at V and 7 bases at J, with 16 bases between the two ends. The CDR3 extends over 16 amino acids. The germline V gene encodes CDR1 LNHDA and CDR2 SQIVND (reference sequence). DNA of the CDR3: TGTGCCAGTAGTATAGATGTGGGTTCGAGCCGCCAGCCCCAGCATTTT. Protein sequence: CASSIDVGSSRQPQHF.

The J gene is TRBJ1-1, the V gene TRBV6-1; 7 bases agree with TRBD1. The CDR3 length is 14 residues. Germline CDR1 MNHNS, CDR2 SASEGT. J lost 4 bases, V lost 5 bases, and 7 bases had no gene match. The DNA of the CDR3 is TGTGCCAGCAGTTGGACAGGTTCCGCCACTGAAGCTTTCTTT. Residues: CASSWTGSATEAFF.

The rearrangement links TRBV2 to TRBJ2-1; TRBD2 aligns across 7 bases. The CDR3 has 15 amino acids. The V and J ends lost 7 bases and 4 bases, in that order; junction bases with no gene match: 10. CDR1 SNHLY and CDR2 FYNNEI come from the germline V gene. This chain's CDR3 is CASTVAGSPYNEQFF. The CDR3 region has the DNA TGTGCCAGCACTGTAGCGGGCTCACCTTACAATGAGCAGTTCTTC.

The chain is built from TRBV10-3 and TRBJ2-6, with 9 nucleotides matching TRBD1. The V gene's germline CDR1 is ENHRY and CDR2 SYGVKD. This CDR3 comprises 18 residues. Trimming took 4 bases from V and 4 from J; bases not matched to a gene: 11. Here the CDR3 DNA reads TGTGCCATCAGTGCGACCGGGACAGGGAAGTCCGGGGCCAACGTCCTGACTTTC. Its protein is CAISATGTGKSGANVLTF.

This clone was counted a single time. This sequence joins TRBV7-3 and TRBJ2-1; 12 bases agree with TRBD2. The V gene end was trimmed by 5 bases and the J gene end by 7 bases; junction bases not matched to a gene: 9. Per germline, CDR1 SGHTA and CDR2 FQGTGA. The CDR3 totals 16 residues. CDR3: CASSPPTSGRSNEQFF. CDR3 nucleotide sequence: TGTGCCAGCAGCCCACCGACTAGCGGGAGATCGAATGAGCAGTTCTTC.

In this sample, this clone turned up once. The chain joins TRBV11-2 to TRBJ2-1; 11 bases align to TRBD1. The CDR3 is made up of 16 amino acids. V shed 4 bases, J shed 9 bases, and the junction held 11 bases outside the gene matches. CDR1 and CDR2 from the germline V gene are SGHAT and FQNNGV. This chain's CDR3 is CASSSIPGQGVSEQFF. CDR3 nucleotides: TGTGCCAGCAGCTCGATCCCGGGACAGGGGGTTAGTGAGCAGTTCTTC.

The genes are TRBV28 and TRBJ1-1, with TRBD1 matching 9 bases. CDR3 length: 15 amino acids. Germline trimming cut 6 bases from V and 11 bases from J; bases unmatched to any gene: 16. Germline assignment: CDR1 MDHEN and CDR2 SYDVKM. The CDR3 region has the DNA TGTGCCAGCAGGTCACCCCGGGACAGGGCGTCGGGGGCTTTCTTT. This encodes CASRSPRDRASGAFF.

The rearrangement uses TRBV6-1 and TRBJ1-5; a possible D gene is TRBD1 (5 bases). The length of the CDR3 is 10 residues. Germline assignment: CDR1 MNHNS and CDR2 SASEGT. V gave up 6 bases and J gave up 15 bases, with 12 bases separating them. The CDR3 is CASSGHQWHF. The CDR3 DNA follows: TGTGCCAGCAGCGGACACCAGTGGCATTTT.

This chain uses TRBV18 with TRBJ1-4; 9 nucleotides line up with TRBD1. Germline trimming cut 3 bases from V and 7 bases from J; bases unmatched to any gene: 15. This CDR3 has 18 residues. Germline V CDR1 and CDR2: KGHSH, LQKENI. The CDR3: CASSPAHITGGGGEKLFF. CDR3 nucleotide sequence: TGTGCCAGCTCACCCGCACATATCACAGGGGGCGGAGGTGAAAAACTGTTTTTT.

J is TRBJ1-2 and V is TRBV27, with TRBD1 matching 11 bases. The CDR3 sequence is 17 residues long. J gave up 3 bases and V 2 bases, and 8 bases lay outside the gene matches. Germline values: CDR1 MNHEY, CDR2 SMNVEV (reference sequence). The CDR3 region is CASSLRTRDRGDYGYTF. The CDR3 nucleotides are TGTGCCAGCAGTTTACGCACCCGGGACAGGGGGGACTATGGCTACACCTTC.

This chain uses TRBV30 with TRBJ1-1; D is undetermined. This CDR3 contains 11 residues. V was pared by 2 bases and J by 3 bases, with 4 bases between. The germline gives CDR1 GTSNPN, CDR2 SVGIG (reference sequence). The CDR3 protein is CAWSQDTEAFF. The CDR3 nucleotides are TGTGCCTGGAGTCAGGACACTGAAGCTTTCTTT. The full variable domain, its missing parts supplied by reference TRBV30 and TRBJ1-1, is SQTIHQWPATLVQPVGSPLSLECTVEGTSNPNLYWYRQAAGRGLQLLFYSVGIGQISSEVPQNLSASRPQDRQFILSSKKLLLSDSGFYLCAWSQDTEAFFGQGTRLTVV.

The chain is built from TRBV5-1 and TRBJ2-5, with TRBD1 as a possible D gene (6 bases). V lost 6 bases, J lost 5 bases, and 14 bases lay in between. Germline V CDR1 and CDR2: SGHRS, YFSETQ. CDR3 length equals 13 residues. The DNA for the CDR3 is TGCGCCAGCACCTTTACAGGGACCGAGACCCAGTACTTC. This encodes CASTFTGTETQYF.

The genes are TRBV23-1 and TRBJ2-7, with 9 bases matching TRBD1. TRBV23-1 is given ORF status, its function remaining uncertain. The CDR3 is made up of 17 amino acids. With 2 bases clipped from V and 2 bases from J, the junction kept 10 bases outside the gene matches. The CDR3 region is CASSQTPGQGSPYEQYF. The CDR3 DNA reads as TGCGCCAGCAGTCAAACGCCGGGACAGGGCTCCCCCTACGAGCAGTACTTC.

The chain carries TRBV6-5 and TRBJ1-2, with TRBD1 matching 7 bases. CDR3 size: 14 residues. The V gene end was trimmed by 6 bases and the J gene end by 3 bases; junction bases not matched to a gene: 7. Per germline, CDR1 MNHEY and CDR2 SVGAGI. CDR3 region: CASRQPGQHYGYTF. CDR3 nucleotides: TGTGCCAGCAGACAACCGGGACAGCACTATGGCTACACCTTC.

The J gene is TRBJ2-2, the V gene TRBV11-2; D may be TRBD2 (7 bases). The CDR3 is made up of 17 amino acids. V was trimmed by 5 bases and J by 6 bases, leaving 22 bases between them. Germline CDR1 reads SGHAT; CDR2 reads FQNNGV. The chain's CDR3 is CASSPVGGGRRAGELFF. The CDR3 DNA sequence: TGTGCCAGCAGCCCAGTCGGGGGCGGGAGAAGAGCCGGGGAGCTGTTTTTT.

The rearrangement uses TRBV6-4 and TRBJ2-1; D perhaps matches TRBD2 (6 bases). Germline CDR1 reads MRHNA; CDR2 reads SNTAGT. V was shortened by 3 bases and J by 5 bases, with 14 bases between the two germline ends. The CDR3 runs to 15 residues. The CDR3 region has the DNA TGTGCCAGCAGTGAAGGGACTTTGGGGGACAATGAGCAGTTCTTC. This gives the protein CASSEGTLGDNEQFF.

The CDR3 DNA follows: TGCGCCAGCAGTGACAGGAAGAGCAATCAGCCCCAGCATTTT. This codes for CASSDRKSNQPQHF. The chain recombines TRBV10-1 with TRBJ1-5, with D unclear. The CDR3 has 14 residues. From germline, CDR1 is WNHNN and CDR2 SYGVQD (reference sequence). Trimming cost V 3 bases and J 1 base, with 7 bases left between them.

The chain uses TRBV4-1 and TRBJ1-5; TRBD1 might be the D (5 bases). Trimming shortened V by 0 bases and J by 0 bases, and 9 bases separated the two germline ends. Germline values: CDR1 MGHRA, CDR2 YSYEKL. This CDR3 is 16 amino acids long. The CDR3 loop is CASSQDGRGSNQPQHF. The CDR3 DNA reads TGCGCCAGCAGCCAAGATGGAAGGGGTAGCAATCAGCCCCAGCATTTT.

The genes are TRBV30 and TRBJ2-3, with TRBD2 identical over 10 bases. This CDR3 is 17 amino acids long. The germline V gene has CDR1 GTSNPN and CDR2 SVGIG (reference sequence). Trimming cost V 2 bases and J 2 bases; bases outside gene matches: 10. CDR3 residues: CAWSRTWTSGNTDTQYF. The CDR3 nucleotides are TGTGCCTGGAGTCGTACCTGGACTAGCGGAAACACAGATACGCAGTATTTT. Based on the CDR3 plus reference TRBV30 and TRBJ2-3, the full variable domain is SQTIHQWPATLVQPVGSPLSLECTVEGTSNPNLYWYRQAAGRGLQLLFYSVGIGQISSEVPQNLSASRPQDRQFILSSKKLLLSDSGFYLCAWSRTWTSGNTDTQYFGPGTRLTVL.

The chain combines TRBV28 with TRBJ1-1; 10 positions agree with TRBD1. J gave up 5 bases and V 6 bases, and 6 bases lay outside the gene matches. There are 14 residues in the CDR3. The germline V gene encodes CDR1 MDHEN and CDR2 SYDVKM. CDR3 sequence (DNA): TGTGCCAGCAGCCCTTGGGGACAGGGGACTGAAGCTTTCTTT. As protein: CASSPWGQGTEAFF.

The chain uses TRBV18 and TRBJ2-5; TRBD1 is a possible D gene (6 bases). Trimming cost V 4 bases and J 2 bases, with 8 bases left between them. This CDR3 has 13 amino acids. Germline V gene data show CDR1 as KGHSH and CDR2 as LQKENI. The CDR3 region is CASSQTGQETQYF. In nucleotides, the CDR3 is TGTGCCAGCTCACAGACAGGTCAAGAGACCCAGTACTTC.

This chain connects TRBV7-2 to TRBJ1-2; TRBD1 aligns across 7 bases. Germline trimming cut 5 bases from V and 3 bases from J; bases unmatched to any gene: 6. CDR1 and CDR2 from the germline V gene are SGHTA and FQGNSA. This CDR3 comprises 14 residues. CDR3: CASSEGQVDYGYTF. The CDR3, as DNA: TGTGCCAGCAGCGAAGGACAGGTGGACTATGGCTACACCTTC.

The chain recombines TRBV5-1 with TRBJ2-3, with TRBD2 matching 9 bases. The CDR3 has 15 amino acids. The germline V gene has CDR1 SGHRS and CDR2 YFSETQ. V lost 2 bases to trimming and J lost 5 bases; unmatched junction nucleotides: 6. The CDR3 is CASSFVAGVGDTQYF. The CDR3 bases are TGCGCCAGCAGCTTCGTAGCGGGAGTGGGAGATACGCAGTATTTT.

This clone has only one observation. The V and J genes are TRBV28 and TRBJ2-3, with 7 bases aligning to TRBD2. The CDR3 length is 14 residues. Unmatched junction bases numbered 8, after V lost 5 bases and J lost 6 bases. In germline, CDR1 is MDHEN, CDR2 SYDVKM. The CDR3 region is CASSDRLAGDTQYF. For the CDR3, the DNA is TGTGCCAGCAGTGATCGACTAGCTGGGGATACGCAGTATTTT.